A single TCR beta chain is shown here with its context. Its antigen is undetermined. The data stem from a study of T cell repertoires in cytomegalovirus infection. Overall study results and limits: In two of eight donors, the top clonotype was HLA-C-restricted CMV-specific.

TCRdb reprocessed the reads via MiXCR and lists one record per CDR3 protein. The data show around 750,000 distinct CDR3 sequences, 32% seen once. Trimming shortened V by 5 bases and J by 8 bases, and 10 bases separated the two germline ends. The germline gives CDR1 SEHNR, CDR2 FQNEAQ (reference sequence). The length of the CDR3 is 12 residues. The rearrangement joins TRBV7-9 to TRBJ2-1; D is uncertain. The material was cultured CD8+ T cells from PBMCs, obtained from culture after CMV antigen stimulation. The clonotype comes from a human donor in good health (CMV status not recorded). Some clones in this sample may be carry-over from other donors' samples. CDR3 coding DNA: TGTGCCAGCAGCAAGTCAGGCTATGAGCAGTTCTTC. This codes for CASSKSGYEQFF.